These 17 T cell receptor beta chains came from one sample sequenced in a study of metastatic and nonmetastatic thyroid tumors (dated by TCRdb to the early 2020s). The library came from PCR. Sequenced on an Illumina HiSeq 4000. TCRdb redid the processing of the public reads, applying fastp at Q25 and MiXCR, and retained in-frame beta chains. For this sample there are 89,000 or so clones; 8.6% appear just once. The ten largest clones take up under 9% of the sample. No treatment had been received by any patient before thyroid surgery. Material: blood. All receptors derive from a female donor with papillary thyroid cancer or a benign thyroid nodule (not recorded which). Some clones in this sample may be carry-over from other donors' samples.

This clone was observed many times. V gene TRBV9 combines with J gene TRBJ1-2; TRBD1 matches at 7 bases. Unmatched junction bases numbered 9, after V lost 4 bases and J lost 0 bases. CDR3 length: 16 residues. Germline V lookup: CDR1 SGDLS, CDR2 YYNGEE. CDR3: CASSSSAGGANYGYTF. The CDR3 coding sequence is TGTGCCAGCAGCTCTTCGGCAGGGGGGGCTAACTATGGCTACACCTTC.

Worth noting for this clone: A much larger clone differs from this one at a single base, so this may be a read error. This chain uses TRBV9 with TRBJ2-2; TRBD2 might be the D (6 bases). Germline V gives CDR1 SGDLS, CDR2 YYNGEE. The CDR3 totals 15 residues. V lost 6 bases to trimming and J lost 4 bases, with 16 bases between them. CDR3 loop: CASIANSGPTGELFF. DNA for the CDR3: TGTGCCAGCATCGCAAATAGCGGTCCCACCGGGGAGCTGTTTTTT.

This clone was recorded many times. This chain joins TRBV6-2 or TRBV6-3 and TRBJ1-5, with TRBD1 matching 9 bases. The CDR3 loop spans 14 amino acids. The V gene's germline CDR1 is MNHEY and CDR2 SVGEGT. The junction had 3 bases not matched to a gene; V was cut back by 3 bases and J by 6 bases. The CDR3 protein is CASSYNRGLQPQHF. The DNA for the CDR3 is TGTGCCAGCAGTTATAACAGGGGGCTTCAGCCCCAGCATTTT.

This clone has at least ten counts. CDR3 bases: TGTGCCATCGGCGATAATAGCAATCAGCCCCAGCATTTT. This translates into CAIGDNSNQPQHF. V and J are TRBV10-3 and TRBJ1-5; unclear D gene. Germline V gene data show CDR1 as ENHRY and CDR2 as SYGVKD. This CDR3 is 13 amino acids long. V gave up 8 bases and J gave up 0 bases, with 8 bases separating them.

The table lists this clone with many counts. The chain is built from TRBV12-3 or TRBV12-4 and TRBJ2-2; 7 bases agree with TRBD1. There are 14 residues in the CDR3. The ends lost 6 bases at V and 4 bases at J; junction bases unmatched: 5. CDR3 nucleotides: TGTGCCAGCAGATCCTCAGGGGGCACCGGGGAGCTGTTTTTT. It translates to CASRSSGGTGELFF.

This clone was counted only a few times. The chain links TRBV27 to TRBJ2-3; 10 bases match TRBD2. The CDR3 is 15 amino acids. Germline CDR1 MNHEY, CDR2 SMNVEV (reference sequence). Trimming removed 1 base from V and 3 bases from J; junction bases left unmatched: 1. The CDR3, as DNA: TGTGCCAGCAGTTTATTTAGCGGGGGGACAGATACGCAGTATTTT. Encoded protein: CASSLFSGGTDTQYF.

A remark on this clone: Relative to the germline gene, one junction end is altered; a read error may explain this. This sample also contains other DNA sequences that code for the same CDR3. The chain couples TRBV5-1 to TRBJ2-7; D is unresolved. Germline CDR1 reads SGHRS; CDR2 reads YFSETQ. The CDR3 is made up of 11 amino acids. CDR3 nucleotides: TGTGCCGGCAGCTTCTTTGGCGAGCAGTACTTC. This codes for CAGSFFGEQYF.

This clone was recorded many times. This chain joins TRBV27 and TRBJ2-1, with 7 bases that match TRBD1. V shed 6 bases and J 4 bases; nucleotides not matched to a gene: 6. This CDR3 is 14 amino acids long. Germline-derived CDR1 and CDR2 are MNHEY and SMNVEV (reference sequence). The chain's CDR3 is CASSWDRVYNEQFF. In DNA, the CDR3 is TGTGCCAGCAGCTGGGACAGAGTTTACAATGAGCAGTTCTTC.

This chain joins TRBV10-3 and TRBJ1-1; TRBD1 matches 8 bases. V lost 10 bases to trimming and J lost 0 bases; unmatched junction nucleotides: 7. Germline assignment: CDR1 ENHRY and CDR2 SYGVKD. The CDR3 loop spans 14 amino acids. DNA of the CDR3: TGTGCCACAGTGGACAGGGCAATGAACACTGAAGCTTTCTTT. Its translation is CATVDRAMNTEAFF.

This clone was recorded many times. The chain recombines TRBV4-2 with TRBJ2-7, with no clear D. The CDR3 has 15 amino acids. V lost 0 bases to trimming and J lost 0 bases, with 9 bases between them. CDR1 is LGHNA and CDR2 is YNFKEQ in the germline V gene. The CDR3 loop is CASSQDRSSSYEQYF. The CDR3 DNA reads TGTGCCAGCAGCCAAGATCGGAGCAGCTCCTACGAGCAGTACTTC.

A few counts support this clone. The junction shows a germline mismatch at one end, possibly a read error. The chain carries TRBV6-2 or TRBV6-3 and TRBJ2-1; D gene unclear. This CDR3 spans 13 amino acids. In germline, CDR1 is MNHEY, CDR2 SVGEGT. DNA for the CDR3: TGTGCCAGCAGTTACTCTTCGGTACGGCTCTTGATCTTC. It translates to CASSYSSVRLLIF.

J is TRBJ2-1 and V is TRBV20-1, with D maybe TRBD1 (6 bases). CDR1 and CDR2 (germline): DFQATT, SNEGSKA (reference sequence). This CDR3 contains 14 residues. Trimming shortened V by 6 bases and J by 3 bases, and 15 bases separated the two germline ends. CDR3 residues: CSAVRGAVYNEQFF. The CDR3 DNA sequence: TGCAGTGCCGTCAGGGGCGCTGTCTACAATGAGCAGTTCTTC.

This clone was detected many times. The V gene is TRBV7-2, the J gene TRBJ2-3; D is unclear. Germline lookup yields CDR1 SGHTA and CDR2 FQGNSA. The CDR3 runs to 15 residues. V lost 3 bases and J 6 bases, leaving 16 bases between the germline ends. Here the CDR3 reads CASSFKAPYEDTQYF. In DNA, the CDR3 is TGTGCCAGCAGCTTTAAGGCCCCGTACGAGGATACGCAGTATTTT.

Details on this clone: This could be a read error, since a much larger clone is one nucleotide away. The sample has other DNA sequences that encode this CDR3 too. The chain uses TRBV5-6 and TRBJ2-3; 7 bases map to TRBD2. V was pared by 0 bases and J by 4 bases, with 5 bases of the junction left unmatched. Germline V lookup: CDR1 SGHDT, CDR2 YYEEEE. This CDR3 is built from 15 residues. CDR3 in DNA: TGTGCCAGCAGCTTGGGTGGTACTAGCGCAGATACGCAGTATTTT. Protein product: CASSLGGTSADTQYF.

This clone was found many times. The chain links TRBV6-4 to TRBJ2-6; TRBD2 might be the D (7 bases). From germline, CDR1 is MRHNA and CDR2 SNTAGT. The CDR3 has 16 residues. V dropped 0 bases and J dropped 3 bases, with 9 bases sitting between them. The CDR3 DNA follows: TGTGCCAGCAGTGACTCGGGGGGGCTTGGGGCCAACGTCCTGACTTTC. This sequence encodes CASSDSGGLGANVLTF.

This clone has a count of ten or more. V and J are TRBV12-3 or TRBV12-4 and TRBJ1-3; D possibly corresponds to TRBD1 (6 bases). The CDR3 loop spans 13 amino acids. V lost 7 bases, J lost 1 base, and 8 bases lay in between. CDR3 nucleotides: TGTGCCAGCACAGGGGTTTCTGGAAACACCATATATTTT. Protein sequence: CASTGVSGNTIYF.

This clone was recorded at least ten times. CDR3 in amino acids: CASRTGAYEQYF. The CDR3 DNA is TGTGCCAGCAGGACAGGGGCCTACGAGCAGTACTTC. J is TRBJ2-7 and V is TRBV6-1, with 8 bases that match TRBD1. The J segment lost 2 bases and the V segment lost 6 bases, leaving 0 bases of the junction unmatched. Germline CDR1 MNHNS, CDR2 SASEGT. The CDR3 has 12 residues.